This T cell receptor beta chain was recorded in a study of shared clonotypes between healthy human individuals. Assay used: immunoSEQ multiplex PCR; TCRdb lists only in-frame clones, some missing. The data show about 2.4 million clones, roughly nine tenths seen once. All participating donors were Caucasian adults from Nashville, Tennessee. The germline gives CDR1 LNHDA, CDR2 SQIVND (reference sequence). The V and J ends lost 5 bases and 8 bases respectively, with 18 bases between them. This CDR3 is built from 14 residues. The receptor was derived from a man aged 18 to 29 in good health. The gene calls are TRBV19 and TRBJ1-1, with a possible D match to TRBD1 (6 bases). The sample consisted of naive CD4+ T cells sorted from blood. As for subset: CD45RA+ positively selected. The CDR3 loop reads CASSGQGWGLEAFF. CDR3 nucleotide sequence: TGTGCCAGTAGTGGGCAGGGGTGGGGTCTAGAAGCTTTCTTT.